These 9 T cell receptor beta chains were all obtained from the same sample, sequenced in a study of identical twins. TCRdb independently ran MiXCR on the 5' RACE reads; one entry per CDR3 protein. The sample shows about 1.7 million distinct CDR3 sequences, less than 35% of them seen only once. Sequencing was done on a sample of cord blood. Receptor source: a newborn girl in good health.

The genes are TRBV20-1 and TRBJ2-5; 7 bases line up with TRBD1. Germline values: CDR1 DFQATT, CDR2 SNEGSKA (reference sequence). The trim removed 3 bases at V and 8 bases at J, leaving 6 bases unmatched. CDR3 size: 12 residues. The CDR3 protein is CSARGDRATQYF. The CDR3 DNA is TGCAGTGCTAGGGGAGACAGGGCCACCCAGTACTTC.

CDR3 amino acids: CASSQAADRLDTEAFF. The CDR3 nucleotides read TGTGCCAGCAGCCAAGCGGCGGACAGGTTGGACACTGAAGCTTTCTTT. J is TRBJ1-1 and V is TRBV3-1; 7 bases are shared with TRBD1. Germline V gene sequence: CDR1 LGHDT, CDR2 YNNKEL (reference sequence). This CDR3 has 16 amino acids. V was clipped by 1 base and J by 3 bases; unmatched bases: 8.

There are many counts of this clonotype. V usage is TRBV28 and J usage is TRBJ2-5; TRBD1 aligns across 9 bases. The CDR3 has 14 amino acids. The junction had 0 bases not matched to a gene; V was cut back by 0 bases and J by 4 bases. Germline CDR1 and CDR2: MDHEN and SYDVKM. This chain's CDR3 is CASSLWGQGETQYF. CDR3 nucleotide sequence: TGTGCCAGCAGTTTATGGGGACAGGGAGAGACCCAGTACTTC.

J is TRBJ2-6 and V is TRBV29-1; D is unresolved. Germline-derived CDR1 and CDR2 are SQVTM and ANQGSEA. The length of the CDR3 is 13 residues. The ends were cut back, 5 bases at V and 3 bases at J, with 8 bases in the middle. The CDR3 sequence: CSVTADGANVLTF. The CDR3 coding sequence is TGCAGCGTTACGGCAGATGGGGCCAACGTCCTGACTTTC. Full variable domain (remainder filled in from reference TRBV29-1 and TRBJ2-6): SAVISQKPSRDICQRGTSLTIQCQVDSQVTMMFWYRQQPGQSLTLIATANQGSEATYESGFVIDKFPISRPNLTFSTLTVSNMSPEDSSIYLCSVTADGANVLTFGAGSRLTVL.

This clonotype appeared a few times. V and J are TRBV20-1 and TRBJ2-7; possible D gene TRBD1, 6 bases. Deletions cut 3 bases from V and 4 bases from J, with 13 bases between. Per germline, CDR1 DFQATT and CDR2 SNEGSKA (reference sequence). The CDR3 loop spans 13 amino acids. This CDR3 reads CSASTGIRYEQYF. Written as DNA, the CDR3 is TGCAGTGCTAGCACAGGGATTAGGTACGAGCAGTACTTC.

This chain connects TRBV29-1 to TRBJ2-1; tentatively, D is TRBD1 or TRBD2 (6 bases each). Germline V lookup: CDR1 SQVTM, CDR2 ANQGSEA. CDR3 size: 12 residues. Trimming left V 2 bases short and J 13 bases short, with 15 bases between. The CDR3 here is CSVERGVETQFF. CDR3 in DNA: TGCAGCGTTGAAAGGGGGGTAGAGACCCAGTTCTTC.

There are a few counts of this clonotype. The rearrangement links TRBV12-3 or TRBV12-4 to TRBJ1-2, with TRBD1 matching 7 bases. The trim removed 5 bases at V and 2 bases at J, leaving 8 bases unmatched. CDR3 size: 15 residues. The DNA of the CDR3 is TGTGCCAGCAGTGCCCGACAGGGTGGAAACTATGGCTACACCTTC. Residues: CASSARQGGNYGYTF.

This clonotype has more than one count but fewer than ten. The chain couples TRBV21-1 to TRBJ2-6; no check of the table's D call, TRBD1, against the DNA was made. TRBV21-1 is termed a pseudogene. CDR3 length: 17 residues. The CDR3 DNA reads TGTGCCAGCAGCTCCCGGACAGGTTACTCTGGGGCCAACGTCCTGACTTTC. Its translation: CASSSRTGYSGANVLTF.

This chain links TRBV4-1 with TRBJ2-1; 11 bases map to TRBD2. The germline CDR1 and CDR2 sequences are MGHRA and YSYEKL. The V gene end was trimmed by 3 bases and the J gene end by 4 bases; junction bases not matched to a gene: 2. CDR3 length: 15 amino acids. CDR3 coding DNA: TGCGCCAGCAGCCAGCGACTAGCGGGATACAATGAGCAGTTCTTC. It codes for CASSQRLAGYNEQFF.